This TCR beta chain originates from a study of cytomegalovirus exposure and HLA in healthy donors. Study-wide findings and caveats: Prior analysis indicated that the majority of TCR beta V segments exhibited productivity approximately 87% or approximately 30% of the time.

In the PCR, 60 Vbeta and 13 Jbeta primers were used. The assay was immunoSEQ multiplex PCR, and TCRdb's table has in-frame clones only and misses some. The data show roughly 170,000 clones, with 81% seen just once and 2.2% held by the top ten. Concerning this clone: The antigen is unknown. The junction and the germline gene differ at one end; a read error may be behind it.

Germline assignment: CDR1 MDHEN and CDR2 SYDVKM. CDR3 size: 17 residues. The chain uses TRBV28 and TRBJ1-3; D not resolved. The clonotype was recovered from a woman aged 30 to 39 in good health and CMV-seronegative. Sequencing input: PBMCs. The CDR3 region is CASSSVRWASSGNAIYF. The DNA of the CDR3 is TGTGCCAGCAGTTCGGTGCGCTGGGCCAGCTCTGGAAACGCCATATATTTT.